These T cell receptor beta chains were read from a single sample in a study of blood T cell repertoires in COVID-19. TCRdb's copy holds only in-frame clones and misses some; the assay was immunoSEQ multiplex PCR. The sample contains approximately 210,000 clones, about 91% of which appear only once. Material: peripheral blood. Receptor source: a woman aged 35 to 49 with acute or convalescent COVID-19. Both conserved end residues are part of each CDR3. Each record gives: clone size, J gene, V gene, D gene, CDR3 protein, CDR3 DNA. The D gene is left open where the match is weak. Expanded clones get a size class; other rows say once, few or many, or leave the size out.

abundance: .
j_gene: TRBJ1-2
v_gene: TRBV2
d_gene: .
CDR3aa: CASSEEVTGYGYTF
CDR3nt: TGTGCCAGCAGTGAAGAGGTGACAGGCTATGGCTACACCTTC

abundance: .
j_gene: TRBJ1-2
v_gene: TRBV7-8
d_gene: .
CDR3aa: CASSLDFSAIPTF
CDR3nt: TGTGCCAGCAGCTTAGACTTCTCCGCCATACCCACCTTC

abundance: .
j_gene: TRBJ2-6
v_gene: TRBV11-2
d_gene: .
CDR3aa: CASSSWESGANVLTF
CDR3nt: TGTGCCAGCAGCTCGTGGGAGTCTGGGGCCAACGTCCTGACTTTC

abundance: few
j_gene: TRBJ1-4
v_gene: TRBV10-3
d_gene: TRBD1
CDR3aa: CAISRTEQGANEKLFF
CDR3nt: TGTGCCATCAGCCGAACGGAACAGGGGGCTAATGAAAAACTGTTTTTT

abundance: .
j_gene: TRBJ1-2
v_gene: TRBV5-1
d_gene: TRBD1
CDR3aa: CASSLGQGGPNDGYTF
CDR3nt: TGCGCCAGCAGCTTGGGACAGGGTGGCCCTAATGATGGCTACACCTTC

abundance: .
j_gene: TRBJ2-3
v_gene: TRBV28
d_gene: .
CDR3aa: CASSFRGRRVVADTQYF
CDR3nt: TGTGCCAGCAGTTTCCGGGGTCGGAGGGTAGTTGCAGATACGCAGTATTTT

abundance: .
j_gene: TRBJ1-3
v_gene: TRBV5-1
d_gene: .
CDR3aa: CASSLGQEGGNTIYF
CDR3nt: TGCGCCAGCAGCTTGGGACAGGAAGGTGGAAACACCATATATTTT

abundance: .
j_gene: TRBJ1-3
v_gene: TRBV12-3/TRBV12-4
d_gene: .
CDR3aa: CASRTMLGNTIYF
CDR3nt: TGTGCCAGCAGGACAATGTTGGGAAACACCATATATTTT

abundance: once
j_gene: TRBJ1-5
v_gene: TRBV18
d_gene: .
CDR3aa: CASSPRGVENQPQHF
CDR3nt: TGTGCCAGCTCACCCAGGGGAGTAGAGAATCAGCCCCAGCATTTT

abundance: once
j_gene: TRBJ1-6
v_gene: TRBV15
d_gene: .
CDR3aa: CATSRRDTNSPLHF
CDR3nt: TGTGCCACCAGCAGACGAGACACTAATTCACCCCTCCACTTT

abundance: .
j_gene: TRBJ1-2
v_gene: TRBV2
d_gene: .
CDR3aa: CASSRQGPVYGYTF
CDR3nt: TGTGCCAGCAGCCGCCAGGGGCCGGTCTATGGCTACACCTTC

abundance: .
j_gene: TRBJ2-1
v_gene: TRBV6-2/TRBV6-3
d_gene: TRBD1
CDR3aa: CASSYSWTGHNEQFF
CDR3nt: TGTGCCAGCAGTTACTCATGGACAGGCCACAATGAGCAGTTCTTC

abundance: .
j_gene: TRBJ2-2
v_gene: TRBV11-2
d_gene: .
CDR3aa: CASSRTSQNTGELFF
CDR3nt: TGTGCCAGCAGCCGGACATCCCAAAACACCGGGGAGCTGTTTTTT

abundance: .
j_gene: TRBJ2-5
v_gene: TRBV7-9
d_gene: TRBD1
CDR3aa: CASSLPTTGALQETQYF
CDR3nt: TGTGCCAGCAGCCTTCCCACGACAGGGGCCCTCCAAGAGACCCAGTACTTC

abundance: .
j_gene: TRBJ2-5
v_gene: TRBV3-1/TRBV3-2
d_gene: TRBD2
CDR3aa: CASSQEQRRGAQYF
CDR3nt: TGTGCCAGCAGCCAAGAACAGAGACGGGGGGCCCAGTACTTC

abundance: .
j_gene: TRBJ1-2
v_gene: TRBV7-2
d_gene: .
CDR3aa: CASSLGGNYGYTF
CDR3nt: TGTGCCAGCAGCTTAGGAGGGAACTATGGCTACACCTTC

abundance: .
j_gene: TRBJ2-5
v_gene: TRBV5-1
d_gene: TRBD1
CDR3aa: CASSSNGQGQETQYF
CDR3nt: TGCGCCAGCAGCTCTAATGGACAGGGCCAAGAGACCCAGTACTTC

abundance: .
j_gene: TRBJ1-2
v_gene: TRBV6-5
d_gene: TRBD1
CDR3aa: CASTSWDSYGYTF
CDR3nt: TGTGCCAGCACCTCTTGGGACAGCTATGGCTACACCTTC

abundance: .
j_gene: TRBJ1-3
v_gene: TRBV4-2
d_gene: TRBD1
CDR3aa: CASSPLTLQGAGNTIYF
CDR3nt: TGTGCCAGCAGCCCACTTACACTACAGGGGGCTGGAAACACCATATATTTT

abundance: .
j_gene: TRBJ1-2
v_gene: TRBV12-3/TRBV12-4
d_gene: TRBD1
CDR3aa: CASSPGQGYGYTF
CDR3nt: TGTGCCAGCAGTCCGGGACAGGGATATGGCTACACCTTC

abundance: .
j_gene: TRBJ2-2
v_gene: TRBV19
d_gene: TRBD1
CDR3aa: CASGLLRGQGTGELFF
CDR3nt: TGTGCCAGTGGGCTTCTGAGGGGGCAGGGCACCGGGGAGCTGTTTTTT

abundance: .
j_gene: TRBJ1-3
v_gene: TRBV7-9
d_gene: TRBD1
CDR3aa: CASSLEVTGGNTIYF
CDR3nt: TGTGCCAGCAGCTTAGAGGTGACAGGGGGAAACACCATATATTTT

abundance: few
j_gene: TRBJ1-2
v_gene: TRBV27
d_gene: TRBD1
CDR3aa: CASRDRVNYGYTF
CDR3nt: TGTGCCAGCAGAGACAGGGTTAACTATGGCTACACCTTC

abundance: .
j_gene: TRBJ2-1
v_gene: TRBV7-8
d_gene: TRBD2
CDR3aa: CASSLLGLAVGGNEQFF
CDR3nt: TGTGCCAGCAGCTTACTGGGACTAGCGGTTGGAGGGAATGAGCAGTTCTTC

abundance: .
j_gene: TRBJ1-1
v_gene: TRBV6-4
d_gene: TRBD1
CDR3aa: CASRQGAEAFF
CDR3nt: TGTGCCAGCCGACAGGGGGCTGAAGCTTTCTTT

abundance: .
j_gene: TRBJ2-3
v_gene: TRBV9
d_gene: TRBD2
CDR3aa: CASSKGTSGGRRSTDTQYF
CDR3nt: TGTGCCAGCAGCAAAGGGACTAGCGGGGGCCGAAGAAGCACAGATACGCAGTATTTT

abundance: .
j_gene: TRBJ1-1
v_gene: TRBV6-4
d_gene: TRBD1
CDR3aa: CASSRQGANTEAFF
CDR3nt: TGTGCCAGCAGCAGACAGGGAGCTAACACTGAAGCTTTCTTT

abundance: .
j_gene: TRBJ1-2
v_gene: TRBV13
d_gene: .
CDR3aa: CASSLGKRSYGYTF
CDR3nt: TGTGCCAGCAGCTTAGGCAAGCGTAGCTATGGCTACACCTTC

abundance: .
j_gene: TRBJ2-6
v_gene: TRBV9
d_gene: .
CDR3aa: CASSSQTGRKPPTGANVLTF
CDR3nt: TGTGCCAGCAGCTCACAAACGGGGAGGAAACCCCCCACTGGGGCCAACGTCCTGACTTTC

abundance: .
j_gene: TRBJ2-1
v_gene: TRBV10-1
d_gene: .
CDR3aa: CASSERQGVRNEQFF
CDR3nt: TGCGCCAGCAGTGAGCGGCAGGGTGTTCGGAATGAGCAGTTCTTC

abundance: .
j_gene: TRBJ1-1
v_gene: TRBV4-2
d_gene: .
CDR3aa: CASSHTGFTEVFF
CDR3nt: TGTGCCAGCAGCCATACAGGGTTCACTGAAGTTTTCTTT

abundance: .
j_gene: TRBJ1-6
v_gene: TRBV10-3
d_gene: TRBD1
CDR3aa: CANRDRETSPLHF
CDR3nt: TGTGCCAACCGGGACAGGGAAACTTCACCCCTCCACTTT

abundance: .
j_gene: TRBJ1-3
v_gene: TRBV10-2
d_gene: TRBD1
CDR3aa: CASSGQGGDTIYF
CDR3nt: TGCGCCAGCAGTGGACAGGGAGGAGACACCATATATTTT

abundance: .
j_gene: TRBJ2-2
v_gene: TRBV19
d_gene: .
CDR3aa: CASSPRVFGNTGELFF
CDR3nt: TGTGCCAGTAGTCCCCGGGTTTTTGGTAACACCGGGGAGCTGTTTTTT

abundance: .
j_gene: TRBJ1-1
v_gene: TRBV18
d_gene: .
CDR3aa: CASSPNRQVNTEAFF
CDR3nt: TGTGCCAGCTCACCCAATCGTCAGGTGAACACTGAAGCTTTCTTT

abundance: .
j_gene: TRBJ1-2
v_gene: TRBV9
d_gene: TRBD1
CDR3aa: CASSVTGTGNAYGYTF
CDR3nt: TGTGCCAGCAGCGTGACCGGGACAGGGAACGCCTATGGCTACACCTTC

abundance: .
j_gene: TRBJ2-3
v_gene: TRBV3-1/TRBV3-2
d_gene: .
CDR3aa: CASSQGGLDTQYF
CDR3nt: TGTGCCAGCAGCCAAGGGGGCCTCGATACGCAGTATTTT

abundance: once
j_gene: TRBJ1-5
v_gene: TRBV5-1
d_gene: .
CDR3aa: CASSLGQFNQPQHF
CDR3nt: TGCGCCAGCAGCTTGGGGCAGTTTAATCAGCCCCAGCATTTT

abundance: .
j_gene: TRBJ2-1
v_gene: TRBV2
d_gene: .
CDR3aa: CASRDSLSYNEQFF
CDR3nt: TGTGCCAGCAGGGACAGTCTCTCCTACAATGAGCAGTTCTTC

abundance: .
j_gene: TRBJ2-2
v_gene: TRBV24-1
d_gene: .
CDR3aa: CATSDSQGTGELFF
CDR3nt: TGTGCCACCAGTGATTCCCAGGGGACCGGGGAGCTGTTTTTT

abundance: .
j_gene: TRBJ1-5
v_gene: TRBV19
d_gene: TRBD1
CDR3aa: CASSPAGQVGANQPQHF
CDR3nt: TGTGCCAGTAGTCCAGCGGGACAGGTTGGGGCCAATCAGCCCCAGCATTTT

abundance: .
j_gene: TRBJ2-3
v_gene: TRBV6-4
d_gene: TRBD2
CDR3aa: CASSDGGGATDTQYF
CDR3nt: TGTGCCAGCAGTGACGGCGGGGGGGCCACAGATACGCAGTATTTT

abundance: .
j_gene: TRBJ1-2
v_gene: TRBV6-5
d_gene: TRBD1
CDR3aa: CASSYGTGGYGYTF
CDR3nt: TGTGCCAGCAGTTACGGGACAGGGGGCTATGGCTACACCTTC

abundance: .
j_gene: TRBJ1-1
v_gene: TRBV4-1
d_gene: TRBD1
CDR3aa: CASSQARGATGLMNTEAFF
CDR3nt: TGCGCCAGCAGCCAAGCCAGGGGGGCTACAGGGTTGATGAACACTGAAGCTTTCTTT